Below, one T cell receptor beta chain is given with its context. The data stem from a study of T cell changes during pregnancy in multiple sclerosis. Produced via immunoSEQ multiplex PCR; TCRdb's table is partial and in-frame only. The profile covers more than 55,000 clones, with approximately 89% appearing a single time and around 1.4% taken by the ten largest. V was clipped by 5 bases and J by 2 bases; unmatched bases: 9. Germline V CDR1 and CDR2: SQVTM, ANQGSEA. The CDR3 has 16 amino acids. The TCR sequence derives from a female donor with multiple sclerosis, enrolled in a pregnancy study. The chain is built from TRBV29-1 and TRBJ2-1, with 10 bases matching TRBD1. Material: peripheral blood, obtained in the second trimester of pregnancy. The CDR3 nucleotides are TGCAGCGTTCACCAGGGACAGGGGATGGCCTACAATGAGCAGTTCTTC. Translating gives CSVHQGQGMAYNEQFF.